In its sample, the clone carrying this T cell receptor (beta chain) was seen many times. The sorted-subset replicate PCRs were given about 210 ng DNA, which is 30,000 to 35,000 T cell genomes. Profiling relied on immunoSEQ multiplex PCR, and the TCRdb table lists in-frame clones only, not all of them. The table has about 1 million clones, around four fifths seen once; the top ten hold approximately 1.5%. The donor population consisted of healthy HIV-negative adults with no recent acute infections or vaccinations. This sample is drawn from a study of shared clonotypes between healthy human individuals. CDR3 length equals 14 residues. Germline lookup yields CDR1 SGHAT and CDR2 FQNNGV. V lost 1 base to trimming and J lost 6 bases; unmatched junction nucleotides: 3.

The clonotype comes from a man aged 18 to 30 in good health. The specimen sequenced was memory CD4+ T cells sorted from blood. Described subset: CD45RA-negative fraction. This chain connects TRBV11-2 to TRBJ2-1; TRBD2 aligns across 7 bases. The CDR3 sequence is CASSLGTRTNEQFF. CDR3 nucleotide sequence: TGTGCCAGCAGCTTAGGGACTAGAACCAATGAGCAGTTCTTC.